This record looks at one T cell receptor (beta chain) sequence and its context. There is no known antigen for this receptor. This entry belongs to a study of T cells expressing NK-cell markers (dated by TCRdb to 2020 to 2021). The study in broad terms: Eight or nine donors provided sorted CD3+CD56+NKG2C+, CD3+CD56+NKG2C- and CD3+CD56-NKG2C+ T-cell subsets, whose TCR beta-chain repertoires were profiled. Sequencing of the libraries produced 2 x 150 bp reads on Illumina HiSeq 2000/2500, MiSeq or NextSeq. Among the eight sequenced donors, seven were HCMV-seropositive and one was HCMV-seronegative. Randomly selected healthy volunteers, three men and five women, were used as the eight sequenced donors. General conclusions and limits of the study: In several donors, the dominant CD3+CD56+NKG2C+ clonotypes were found to rank among the top 10 CD8+ clonotypes and to make up roughly 1.0-7.5% of CD8+ T cells. Those dominant clonotypes were again the most abundant among CD3+CD56-NKG2C+ cells in four donors, at about 28.3-60.1%. Whether the expanded NKG2C-expressing T cell clones were specific for HCMV antigens remained unclear.

From its cysteine to its phenylalanine, the CDR3 spans 16 amino acids. DNA is not recorded here. CDR1 and CDR2 (SEHNR, FQNEAQ) derive from the germline V gene (reference sequence). A commercial ELISA kit detecting HCMV-specific IgG in serum was used to determine HCMV serostatus. Ficoll density gradient centrifugation was used to isolate peripheral blood mononuclear cells from blood. The sequencer was an Illumina HiSeq 2000. TCR beta cDNA libraries were prepared using 5'RACE template switching, which introduced a universal primer site and unique molecular identifiers. Synthesis of cDNA was primed from the TCR beta constant segment and was followed by two consecutive PCR amplification steps. Concerning the study's data processing: Reads were demultiplexed and grouped by UMI with MIGEC, and clonotypes were assembled and quantified with MiTCR. To remove erroneous sequences, TCR cDNA sequences were retained only when supported by two or more reads. The tcR package was used for downstream repertoire analysis, and clonotypes were matched between fractions using CDR3 nucleotide sequence together with V segment. Antigen specificity was annotated against VDJdb with VDJmatch, allowing one amino acid substitution in CDR3. Each CDR3 protein sequence appears as one entry after TCRdb reprocessed the reads, and no DNA is included. TCRdb, not the original authors, processed these V and J calls. This sample's clone table shows about 460,000 distinct CDR3 sequences. In total, the top ten clones hold 1.4% to 1.5% of the sample.

This TCR was sampled from a woman aged 50 to 60 in good health. Donor details come from another sample of the same person, matched by shared clones. Sequenced sample: blood T cells: a sorted CD56 or NKG2C T cell subset, CD4+ or CD8+ T cells, or bulk PBMC T cells (not recorded which). The chain couples TRBV7-9 to TRBJ2-3; without DNA, the TCRdb call of TRBD2 cannot be checked. The CDR3 has the sequence CASSKTSGSGTDTQYF.